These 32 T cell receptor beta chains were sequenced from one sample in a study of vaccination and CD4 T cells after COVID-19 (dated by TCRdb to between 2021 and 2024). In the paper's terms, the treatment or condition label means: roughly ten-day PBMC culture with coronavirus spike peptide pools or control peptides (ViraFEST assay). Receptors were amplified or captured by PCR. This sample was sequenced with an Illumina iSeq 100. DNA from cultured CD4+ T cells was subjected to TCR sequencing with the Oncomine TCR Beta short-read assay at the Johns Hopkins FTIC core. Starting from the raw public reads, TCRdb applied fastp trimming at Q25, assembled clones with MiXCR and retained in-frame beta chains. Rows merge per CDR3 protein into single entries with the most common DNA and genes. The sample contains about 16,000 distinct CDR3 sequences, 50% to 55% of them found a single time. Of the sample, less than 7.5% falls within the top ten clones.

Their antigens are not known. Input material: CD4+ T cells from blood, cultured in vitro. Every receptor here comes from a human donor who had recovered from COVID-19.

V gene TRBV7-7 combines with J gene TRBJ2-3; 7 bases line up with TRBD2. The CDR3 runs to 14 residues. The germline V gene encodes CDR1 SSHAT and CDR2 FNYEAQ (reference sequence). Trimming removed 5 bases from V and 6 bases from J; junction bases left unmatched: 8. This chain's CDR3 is CASSVGLGSDTQYF. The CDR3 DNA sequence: TGTGCCAGCAGCGTCGGACTAGGTTCCGATACGCAGTATTTT.

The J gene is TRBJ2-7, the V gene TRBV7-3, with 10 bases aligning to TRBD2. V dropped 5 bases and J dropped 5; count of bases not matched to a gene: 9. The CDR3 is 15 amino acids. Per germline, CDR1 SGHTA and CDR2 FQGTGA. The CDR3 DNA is TGTGCCAGCAGCACCATAGCGGGAGGATGGGACGAGCAGTACTTC. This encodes CASSTIAGGWDEQYF.

This chain's CDR3 is CATNDGRGVEAFF. CDR3 DNA: TGTGCCACCAACGACGGCAGGGGGGTCGAAGCTTTCTTT. The chain employs TRBV24-1 and TRBJ1-1, with 7 bases that match TRBD1. CDR1 and CDR2 from the germline V gene are KGHDR and SFDVKD. V shed 8 bases, J shed 8 bases, and the junction held 10 bases outside the gene matches. The CDR3 length is 13 residues.

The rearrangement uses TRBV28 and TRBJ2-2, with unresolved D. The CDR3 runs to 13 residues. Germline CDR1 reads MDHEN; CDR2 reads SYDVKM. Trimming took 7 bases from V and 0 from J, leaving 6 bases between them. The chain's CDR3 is CASKHPNTGELFF. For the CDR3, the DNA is TGTGCCAGCAAGCACCCGAACACCGGGGAGCTGTTTTTT.

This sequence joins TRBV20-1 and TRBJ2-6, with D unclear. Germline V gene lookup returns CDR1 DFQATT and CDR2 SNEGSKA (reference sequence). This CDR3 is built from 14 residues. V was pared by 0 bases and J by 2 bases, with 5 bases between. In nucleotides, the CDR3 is TGCAGTGCTAGAGATCGCGCTGGGGCCAACGTCCTGACTTTC. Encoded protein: CSARDRAGANVLTF.

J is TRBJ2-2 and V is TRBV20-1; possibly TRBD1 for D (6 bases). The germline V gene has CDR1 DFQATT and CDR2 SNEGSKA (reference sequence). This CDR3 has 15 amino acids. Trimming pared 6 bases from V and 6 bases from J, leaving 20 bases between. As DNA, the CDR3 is TGCAGTGCCCGGGTGGGGGCCTGGTCGGCCGGGGAGCTGTTTTTT. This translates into CSARVGAWSAGELFF.

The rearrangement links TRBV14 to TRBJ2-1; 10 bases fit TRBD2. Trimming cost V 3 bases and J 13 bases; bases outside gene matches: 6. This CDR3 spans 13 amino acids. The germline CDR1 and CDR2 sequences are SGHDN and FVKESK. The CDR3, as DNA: TGTGCCAGCAGCCAGACTTCTAGCGGGAGTCAGTTCTTC. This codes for CASSQTSSGSQFF.

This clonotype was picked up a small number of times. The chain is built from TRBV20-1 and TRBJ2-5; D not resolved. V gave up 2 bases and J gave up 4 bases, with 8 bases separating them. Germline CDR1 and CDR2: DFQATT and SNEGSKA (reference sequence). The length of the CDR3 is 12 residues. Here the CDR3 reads CSARTGRETQYF. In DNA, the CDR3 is TGCAGTGCTAGAACTGGGCGAGAGACCCAGTACTTC.

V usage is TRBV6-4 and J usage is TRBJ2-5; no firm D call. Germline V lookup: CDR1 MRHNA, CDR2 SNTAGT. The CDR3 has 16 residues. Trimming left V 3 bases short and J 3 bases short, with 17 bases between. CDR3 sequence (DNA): TGTGCCAGCAGTGATTCGAGATCATTGGCGGAAGAGACCCAGTACTTC. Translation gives CASSDSRSLAEETQYF.

Here the CDR3 reads CSASLGLPVGYTF. The CDR3 DNA is TGCAGTGCTAGTCTGGGTCTCCCCGTAGGCTACACCTTC. This chain joins TRBV20-1 and TRBJ1-2; D not certain. CDR1 is DFQATT, CDR2 SNEGSKA, per germline (reference sequence). The V gene lost 3 bases and the J gene lost 8 bases, with 16 bases spanning the gap. The CDR3 extends over 13 amino acids.

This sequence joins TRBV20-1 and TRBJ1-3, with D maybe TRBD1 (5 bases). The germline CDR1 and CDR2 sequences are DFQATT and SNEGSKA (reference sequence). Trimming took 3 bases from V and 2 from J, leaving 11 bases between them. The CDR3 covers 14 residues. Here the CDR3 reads CSASWGGAGNTIYF. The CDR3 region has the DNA TGCAGTGCTAGTTGGGGGGGTGCTGGAAACACCATATATTTT.

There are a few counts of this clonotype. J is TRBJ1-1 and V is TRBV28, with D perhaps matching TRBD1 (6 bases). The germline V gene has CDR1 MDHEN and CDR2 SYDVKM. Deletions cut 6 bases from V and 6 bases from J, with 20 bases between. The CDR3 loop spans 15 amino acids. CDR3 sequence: CASSLGGGVRPEAFF. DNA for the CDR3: TGTGCCAGCAGCCTCGGGGGGGGCGTCCGTCCTGAAGCTTTCTTT.

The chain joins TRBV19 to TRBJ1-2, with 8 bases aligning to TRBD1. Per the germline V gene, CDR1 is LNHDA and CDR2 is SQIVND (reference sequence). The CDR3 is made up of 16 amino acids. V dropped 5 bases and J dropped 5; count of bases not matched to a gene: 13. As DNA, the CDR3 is TGTGCCAGTAGTCCAGCCGGACAGGGCGCAAGGTATGGCTACACCTTC. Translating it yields CASSPAGQGARYGYTF.

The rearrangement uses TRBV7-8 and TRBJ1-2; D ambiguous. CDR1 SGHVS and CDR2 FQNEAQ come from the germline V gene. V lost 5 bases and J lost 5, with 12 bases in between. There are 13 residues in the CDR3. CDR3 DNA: TGTGCCAGCAGCGTAGGGAGGGAATATGGCTACACCTTC. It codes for CASSVGREYGYTF.

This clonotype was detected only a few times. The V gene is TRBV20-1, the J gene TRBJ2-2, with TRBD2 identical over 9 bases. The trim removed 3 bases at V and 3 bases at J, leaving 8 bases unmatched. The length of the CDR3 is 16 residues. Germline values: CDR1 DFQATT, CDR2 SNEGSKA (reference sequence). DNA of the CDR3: TGCAGTGCTAGCCAGATGGCGGGAGGGTACACCGGGGAGCTGTTTTTT. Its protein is CSASQMAGGYTGELFF.

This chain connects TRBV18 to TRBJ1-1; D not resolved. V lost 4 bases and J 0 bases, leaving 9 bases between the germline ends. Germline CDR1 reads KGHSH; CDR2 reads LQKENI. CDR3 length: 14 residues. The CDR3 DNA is TGTGCCAGCTCACATTCAGTGATGAACACTGAAGCTTTCTTT. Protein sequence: CASSHSVMNTEAFF.

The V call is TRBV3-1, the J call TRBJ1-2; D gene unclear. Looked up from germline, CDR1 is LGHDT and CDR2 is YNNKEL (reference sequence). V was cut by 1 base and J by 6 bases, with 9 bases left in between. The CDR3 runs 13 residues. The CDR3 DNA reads TGTGCCAGCAGCCAAGCGGCAGGCGATGGCTACACCTTC. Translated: CASSQAAGDGYTF.

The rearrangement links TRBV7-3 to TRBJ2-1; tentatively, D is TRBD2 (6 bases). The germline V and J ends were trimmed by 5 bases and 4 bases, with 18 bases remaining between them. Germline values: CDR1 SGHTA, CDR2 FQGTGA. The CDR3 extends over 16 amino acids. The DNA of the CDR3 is TGTGCCAGCAGCCAGGTCGGGGGAATAGCATACAATGAGCAGTTCTTC. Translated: CASSQVGGIAYNEQFF.

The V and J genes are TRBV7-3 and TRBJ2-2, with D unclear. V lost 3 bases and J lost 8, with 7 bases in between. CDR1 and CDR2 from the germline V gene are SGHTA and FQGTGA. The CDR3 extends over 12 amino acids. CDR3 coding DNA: TGTGCCAGCAGCTTCCTTCTGGGGGAGCTGTTTTTT. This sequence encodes CASSFLLGELFF.

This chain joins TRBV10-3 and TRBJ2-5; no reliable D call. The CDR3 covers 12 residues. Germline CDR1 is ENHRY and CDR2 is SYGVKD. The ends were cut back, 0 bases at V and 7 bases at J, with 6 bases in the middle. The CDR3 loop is CAISESYATQYF. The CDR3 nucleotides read TGTGCCATCAGTGAGTCGTATGCGACCCAGTACTTC.

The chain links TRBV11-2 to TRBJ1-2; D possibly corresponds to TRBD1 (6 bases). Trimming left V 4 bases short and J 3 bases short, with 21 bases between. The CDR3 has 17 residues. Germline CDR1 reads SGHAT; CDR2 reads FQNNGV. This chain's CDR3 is CASSSYRDASGYYGYTF. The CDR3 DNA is TGTGCCAGCAGCTCCTACAGGGACGCCTCTGGTTACTATGGCTACACCTTC.

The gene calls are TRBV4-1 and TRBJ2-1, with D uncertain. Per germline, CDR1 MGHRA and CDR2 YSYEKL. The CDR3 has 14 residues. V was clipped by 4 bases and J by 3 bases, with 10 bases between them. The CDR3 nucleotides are TGCGCCAGCAGCCCTTGGCAGGACTACAATGAGCAGTTCTTC. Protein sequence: CASSPWQDYNEQFF.

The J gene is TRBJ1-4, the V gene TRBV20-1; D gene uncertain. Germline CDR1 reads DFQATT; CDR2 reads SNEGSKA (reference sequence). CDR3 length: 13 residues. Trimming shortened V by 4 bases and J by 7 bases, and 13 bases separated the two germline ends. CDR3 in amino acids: CSAIGVAGEKLFF. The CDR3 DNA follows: TGCAGTGCTATAGGTGTCGCGGGTGAAAAACTGTTTTTT.

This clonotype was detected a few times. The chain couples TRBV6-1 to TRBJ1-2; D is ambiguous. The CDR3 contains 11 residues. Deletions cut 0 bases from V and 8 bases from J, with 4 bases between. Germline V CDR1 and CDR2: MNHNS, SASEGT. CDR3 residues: CASSEARGYTF. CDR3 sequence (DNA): TGTGCCAGCAGTGAAGCGAGGGGCTACACCTTC.

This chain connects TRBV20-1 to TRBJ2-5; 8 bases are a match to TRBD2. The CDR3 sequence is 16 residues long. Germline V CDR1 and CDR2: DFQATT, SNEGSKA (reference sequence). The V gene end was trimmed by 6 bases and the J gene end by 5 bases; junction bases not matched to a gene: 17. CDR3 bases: TGCAGTGCCATCACCCCGGGACTAGAGGATCTCGAGACCCAGTACTTC. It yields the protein CSAITPGLEDLETQYF.

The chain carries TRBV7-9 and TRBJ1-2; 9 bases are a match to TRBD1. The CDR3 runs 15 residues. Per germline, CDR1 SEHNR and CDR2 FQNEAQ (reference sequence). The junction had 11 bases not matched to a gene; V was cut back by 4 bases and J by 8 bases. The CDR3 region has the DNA TGTGCCAGCAGCTCCTCGGACAGGGGATCCTGGGGCTACACCTTC. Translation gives CASSSSDRGSWGYTF.

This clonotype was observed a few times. In DNA form, the CDR3 reads TGCAGTGCTAGAGTCGGTCTACCGGGATCACTGTTTTTT. Residues: CSARVGLPGSLFF. The rearrangement joins TRBV20-1 to TRBJ1-4; D remains unclear. Trimming removed 1 base at V and 13 bases at J, with 16 bases between. CDR1 is DFQATT, CDR2 SNEGSKA, per germline (reference sequence). The CDR3 length is 13 residues.

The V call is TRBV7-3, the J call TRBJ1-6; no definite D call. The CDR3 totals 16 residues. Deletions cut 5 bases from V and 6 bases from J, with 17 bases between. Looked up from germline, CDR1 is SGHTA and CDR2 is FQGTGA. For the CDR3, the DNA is TGTGCCAGCAGCCGATTTCCTGGCAGCGTTAATTCACCCCTCCACTTT. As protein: CASSRFPGSVNSPLHF.

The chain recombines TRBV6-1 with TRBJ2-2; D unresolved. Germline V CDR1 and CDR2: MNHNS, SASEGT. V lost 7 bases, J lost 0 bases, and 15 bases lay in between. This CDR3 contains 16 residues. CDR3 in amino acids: CASIWSDNTNTGELFF. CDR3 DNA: TGTGCCAGCATTTGGTCTGACAACACGAACACCGGGGAGCTGTTTTTT.

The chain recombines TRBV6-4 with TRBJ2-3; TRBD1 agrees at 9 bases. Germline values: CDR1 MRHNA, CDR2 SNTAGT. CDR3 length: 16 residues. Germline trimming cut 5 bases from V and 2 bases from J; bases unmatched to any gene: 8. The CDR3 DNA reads TGTGCCAGCAGTCGACTCGGACAGGGGACCACAGATACGCAGTATTTT. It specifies CASSRLGQGTTDTQYF.

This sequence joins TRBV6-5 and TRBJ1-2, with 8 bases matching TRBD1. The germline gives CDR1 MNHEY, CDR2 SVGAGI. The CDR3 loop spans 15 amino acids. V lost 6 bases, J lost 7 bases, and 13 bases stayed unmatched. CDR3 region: CASRFSPGTGSGYTF. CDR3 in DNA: TGTGCCAGCAGGTTCTCGCCCGGGACAGGCTCTGGCTACACCTTC.

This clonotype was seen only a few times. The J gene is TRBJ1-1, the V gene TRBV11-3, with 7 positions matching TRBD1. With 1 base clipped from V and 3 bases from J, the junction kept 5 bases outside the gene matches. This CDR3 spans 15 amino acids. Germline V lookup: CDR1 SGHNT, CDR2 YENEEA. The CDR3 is CASSLVGTAYTEAFF. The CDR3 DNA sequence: TGTGCCAGCAGCTTAGTAGGGACAGCGTACACTGAAGCTTTCTTT.